This T cell receptor beta chain was retrieved from a study of regulatory T cells in long-lasting Graves disease. Documented time point: newly diagnosed GD, antithyroid drugs for less than 3 months. Preparation of the TCR library used RNA extracted from PBMCs. In its sample, this clonotype was seen many times. Relying on iRepertoire HTBI primers and Arm-PCR of CDR3 regions, the team built TCR beta libraries. TCRdb re-derived calls from the multiplex PCR reads in MiXCR, one entry per CDR3 protein. Of 350,000 to 450,000 distinct CDR3 sequences listed, approximately 15% are singletons. This same sample was also taken into another study, of T cells in Graves' hyperthyroidism and ophthalmopathy.

The sequence derives from a woman in her forties with Graves disease. The sequencing used peripheral blood mononuclear cells (PBMCs), collected at new diagnosis, from a patient treated with antithyroid drugs.

The CDR3, as DNA: TGTGCCAGCGTCCAAGAGGGGACAGGGAACACTGAAGCTTTCTTT. This sequence encodes CASVQEGTGNTEAFF. This chain joins TRBV3-1 and TRBJ1-1; 8 positions agree with TRBD1. This CDR3 has 15 residues. The J segment lost 1 base and the V segment lost 8 bases, leaving 9 bases of the junction unmatched. Germline V gene sequence: CDR1 LGHDT, CDR2 YNNKEL (reference sequence).